The source of this TCR beta chain is a study of blood T cell repertoires in COVID-19. Background on the study: Samples of COVID-19 (acute and convalescent) were obtained from the United States, Italy and Spain.

The CDR3 sequence is 13 residues long. Germline V lookup: CDR1 SEHNR, CDR2 FQNEAQ (reference sequence). V shed 5 bases and J shed 5 bases, with 12 bases lying between them. Measured with immunoSEQ multiplex PCR; TCRdb has only the in-frame clones, and not every one. The repertoire has 80,000 to 100,000 clones, more than 65% of them found once; the top ten carry about 4.4%. This clone came up a few times. The specimen sequenced was peripheral blood. This receptor was identified in a man aged 60-69 years with acute or convalescent COVID-19. The chain employs TRBV7-9 and TRBJ1-2; D possibly corresponds to TRBD1 (6 bases). In nucleotides, the CDR3 is TGTGCCAGCAGCCCACCACAGGGTTATGGCTACACCTTC. Residues: CASSPPQGYGYTF. The full variable domain, completed using reference TRBV7-9 and TRBJ1-2, is DTGVSQNPRHKITKRGQNVTFRCDPISEHNRLYWYRQTLGQGPEFLTYFQNEAQLEKSRLLSDRFSAERPKGSFSTLEIQRTEQGDSAMYLCASSPPQGYGYTFGSGTRLTVV.